Presented here are 3 T cell receptor beta chains from one specimen sequenced in a study of blood T cell repertoires in COVID-19. The method was immunoSEQ multiplex PCR; TCRdb's version includes in-frame clones alone and lacks a portion of them. The data show 95,000 to 150,000 clones, almost 80% seen once. Material: peripheral blood. These TCRs come from a human donor in a cohort sampled during active COVID-19.

CDR3 loop: CASSRGQGGEKLFF. The CDR3 coding sequence is TGTGCCAGCTCACGCGGACAGGGGGGCGAAAAACTGTTTTTT. The genes are TRBV18 and TRBJ1-4; 10 bases are shared with TRBD1. This CDR3 is 14 amino acids long. Germline CDR1 is KGHSH and CDR2 is LQKENI. V lost 4 bases and J lost 8; bases outside the gene matches: 4.

V usage is TRBV30 and J usage is TRBJ2-5; possibly TRBD1 for D (6 bases). Per germline, CDR1 GTSNPN and CDR2 SVGIG (reference sequence). V was trimmed by 0 bases and J by 5 bases, leaving 10 bases between them. This CDR3 contains 13 residues. CDR3 in amino acids: CAWSVFQGETQYF. Here the CDR3 DNA reads TGTGCCTGGAGTGTATTCCAGGGGGAGACCCAGTACTTC.

J is TRBJ1-4 and V is TRBV27, with D unresolved. Per the germline V gene, CDR1 is MNHEY and CDR2 is SMNVEV (reference sequence). CDR3 length: 12 amino acids. V was clipped by 9 bases and J by 5 bases, with 10 bases between them. As DNA, the CDR3 is TGTGCCAGAGGAGGTGTGAATGAAAAACTGTTTTTT. It is translated as CARGGVNEKLFF.